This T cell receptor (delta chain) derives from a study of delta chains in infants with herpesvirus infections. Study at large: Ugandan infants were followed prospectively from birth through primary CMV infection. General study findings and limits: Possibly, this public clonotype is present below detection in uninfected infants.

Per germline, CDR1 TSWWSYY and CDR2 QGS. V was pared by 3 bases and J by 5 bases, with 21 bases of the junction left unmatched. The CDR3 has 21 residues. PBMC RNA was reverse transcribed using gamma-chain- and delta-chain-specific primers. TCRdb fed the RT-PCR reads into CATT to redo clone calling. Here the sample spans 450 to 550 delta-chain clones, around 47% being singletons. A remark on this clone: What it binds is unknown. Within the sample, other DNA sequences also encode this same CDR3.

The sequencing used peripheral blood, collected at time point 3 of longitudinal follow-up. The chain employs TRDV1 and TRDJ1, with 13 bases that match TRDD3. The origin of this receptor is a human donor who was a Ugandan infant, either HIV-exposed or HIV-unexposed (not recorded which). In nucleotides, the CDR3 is TGTGCTCTTGGGGACGTTGGTCTTCCTAACTGGGGGATACGAGGTGCGGATAAACTCATCTTT. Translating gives CALGDVGLPNWGIRGADKLIF.